Below, 9 T cell receptor beta chains from the same sample are listed, as sequenced in a study of cytomegalovirus exposure and HLA in healthy donors. The data were produced by immunoSEQ multiplex PCR, yet TCRdb's version contains in-frame clones alone and is incomplete. This table holds about 56,000 clones, 93% found once. The sequenced material came from PBMCs. The receptors originated from a woman aged 18-29 years in good health and CMV-seropositive.

The J gene is TRBJ2-7, the V gene TRBV7-8, with TRBD1 identical over 11 bases. Germline values: CDR1 SGHVS, CDR2 FQNEAQ. The V and J ends lost 3 bases and 4 bases, in that order; junction bases with no gene match: 14. The CDR3 loop spans 18 amino acids. The CDR3 sequence is CASSFRPNPGQGGYEQYF. CDR3 nucleotide sequence: TGTGCCAGCAGCTTTCGACCTAATCCGGGACAGGGGGGTTACGAGCAGTACTTC. Full variable domain (remainder filled in from reference TRBV7-8 and TRBJ2-7): GAGVSQSPRYKVAKRGQDVALRCDPISGHVSLFWYQQALGQGPEFLTYFQNEAQLDKSGLPSDRFFAERPEGSVSTLKIQRTQQEDSAVYLCASSFRPNPGQGGYEQYFGPGTRLTVT.

J is TRBJ2-7 and V is TRBV18, with 10 bases that match TRBD2. The germline gives CDR1 KGHSH, CDR2 LQKENI. This CDR3 is built from 14 residues. V lost 1 base to trimming and J lost 7 bases; unmatched junction nucleotides: 4. The CDR3 loop reads CASSPLAGGLEQYF. Here the CDR3 DNA reads TGTGCCAGCTCACCACTAGCGGGGGGTCTTGAGCAGTACTTC.

The chain is built from TRBV27 and TRBJ2-3; 7 bases are a match to TRBD2. Germline values: CDR1 MNHEY, CDR2 SMNVEV (reference sequence). The CDR3 sequence is 16 residues long. With 5 bases clipped from V and 4 bases from J, the junction kept 12 bases outside the gene matches. CDR3 DNA: TGTGCCAGCAGTACCTGGACTAGAGTCTCAGCAGATACGCAGTATTTT. This codes for CASSTWTRVSADTQYF.

This clone showed up just once. V gene TRBV25-1 combines with J gene TRBJ2-5, with 8 bases that match TRBD2. The germline CDR1 and CDR2 sequences are MGHDK and SYGVNS. V gave up 4 bases and J gave up 4 bases; unmatched junction bases: 8. The CDR3 consists of 15 residues. The CDR3 region has the DNA TGTGCCAGCAGTGTCCGCGGGGGGAAGGGAGAGACCCAGTACTTC. It is translated as CASSVRGGKGETQYF.

This rearrangement joins TRBV5-1 to TRBJ2-7; D gene ambiguous. Germline V gene data show CDR1 as SGHRS and CDR2 as YFSETQ. CDR3 size: 13 residues. Trimming took off 0 bases at V and 2 bases at J, with 6 bases between the two ends. CDR3 DNA sequence: TGCGCCAGCAGCTTGGACAAAGCCTACGAGCAGTACTTC. It yields the protein CASSLDKAYEQYF.

V is TRBV28 and J is TRBJ1-1; 9 positions agree with TRBD1. The V gene's germline CDR1 is MDHEN and CDR2 SYDVKM. The J segment lost 6 bases and the V segment lost 9 bases, leaving 14 bases of the junction unmatched. CDR3 length: 15 residues. The CDR3 DNA reads as TGTGCCAGTACCGGACAGGGGAGGACGAGGGCTGAAGCTTTCTTT. As protein: CASTGQGRTRAEAFF.

CDR3 loop: CASSISGGNTGELFF. For the CDR3, the DNA is TGTGCCAGTAGTATATCGGGGGGCAACACCGGGGAGCTGTTTTTT. The chain joins TRBV19 to TRBJ2-2, with D possibly matching TRBD2 (7 bases). With 2 bases removed from V and 2 bases from J, the gap between germline ends came to 9 bases. This CDR3 has 15 residues. Germline-derived CDR1 and CDR2 are LNHDA and SQIVND (reference sequence).

This sequence joins TRBV5-8 and TRBJ2-3, with D perhaps TRBD1 (6 bases). CDR1 is SGHTS, CDR2 YDEGEE, per germline. The V end was cut by 5 bases, the J end by 3 bases, with 22 bases between. This CDR3 is 17 amino acids long. The CDR3 loop reads CASSQVLTGLGTDTQYF. In DNA, the CDR3 is TGTGCCAGCAGTCAAGTTCTCACAGGGCTTGGGACAGATACGCAGTATTTT. Based on the CDR3 plus reference TRBV5-8 and TRBJ2-3, the full variable domain is EAGVTQSPTHLIKTRGQQATLRCSPISGHTSVYWYQQALGLGLQFLLWYDEGEERNRGNFPPRFSGRQFPNYSSELNVNALELEDSALYLCASSQVLTGLGTDTQYFGPGTRLTVL.

This chain joins TRBV4-1 and TRBJ2-5; D perhaps matches TRBD2 (6 bases). The CDR3 loop spans 13 amino acids. The V gene's germline CDR1 is MGHRA and CDR2 YSYEKL. Between the trimmed V and J ends, which lost 2 bases and 3 bases, there was a span of 7 bases. The CDR3 spells CASSQWREETQYF. The CDR3 bases are TGCGCCAGCAGCCAATGGAGGGAAGAGACCCAGTACTTC.